This T cell receptor beta chain was recovered during a study of CD8 T cells in Susac syndrome. V was trimmed by 6 bases and J by 1 base, leaving 16 bases between them. This CDR3 has 15 residues. Germline V gene sequence: CDR1 DFQATT, CDR2 SNEGSKA (reference sequence). RNA, at roughly 0.45 to 1 ug, was reverse transcribed with random hexamers. TCRdb processed the immunoSEQ multiplex PCR reads anew with MiXCR; each CDR3 protein has one entry. The sample has about 29,000 distinct CDR3 sequences; roughly 94% are singletons. High-throughput TCR beta sequencing covered peripheral CD8+ and CD4+ T cells. The TCR sequence derives from a human donor in good health. The chain employs TRBV20-1 and TRBJ1-5, with D possibly being TRBD1 (5 bases). Sequencing was done on a sample of CD8+ T cells from PBMCs. This CDR3 reads CSAQPGRLSNQPQHF. The DNA of the CDR3 is TGCAGTGCCCAGCCAGGGCGGCTGAGCAATCAGCCCCAGCATTTT.